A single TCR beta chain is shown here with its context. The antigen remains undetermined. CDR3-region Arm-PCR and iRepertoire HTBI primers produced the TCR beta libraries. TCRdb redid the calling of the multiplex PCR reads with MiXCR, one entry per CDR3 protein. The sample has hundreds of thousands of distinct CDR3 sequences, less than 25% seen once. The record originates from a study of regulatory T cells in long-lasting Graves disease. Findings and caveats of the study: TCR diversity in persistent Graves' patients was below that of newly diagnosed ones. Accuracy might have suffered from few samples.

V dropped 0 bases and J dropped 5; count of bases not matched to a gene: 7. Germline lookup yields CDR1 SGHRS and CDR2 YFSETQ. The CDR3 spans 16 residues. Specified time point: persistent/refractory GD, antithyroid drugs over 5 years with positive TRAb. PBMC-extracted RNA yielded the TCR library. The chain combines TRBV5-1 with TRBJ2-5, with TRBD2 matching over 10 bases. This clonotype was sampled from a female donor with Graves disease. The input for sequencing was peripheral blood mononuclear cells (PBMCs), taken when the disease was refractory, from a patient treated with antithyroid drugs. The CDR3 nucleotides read TGCGCCAGCAGCTTGGCAAGCGGGGGGGCCGTGGAGACCCAGTACTTC. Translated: CASSLASGGAVETQYF.